This entry is about one T cell receptor beta chain. Its antigen target is currently unknown. No much larger clone exists at a distance of one base, and base qualities are not known. This sample was taken from a study of blood T cell repertoires in COVID-19 (TCRdb year 2020). Study-wide context: Recovered participants in ImmuneRACE Cohort 3 were defined as having two consecutive negative NP/OP PCR tests, clearance from a healthcare professional, or resolution of symptoms. Collaborator samples came from the United States, Italy and Spain and covered acute and convalescent phases of COVID-19. The prospective study material was composed of cDNA or gDNA derived from T cells, B-cell-depleted T cells, or PBMCs. Subjects who had been exposed to COVID-19, were actively infected with it, or had recovered from it provided the deeply sampled blood TCRbeta repertoires that made up the dataset. The repertoires were released in a freely available public database meant as a resource for research on the immune response to SARS-CoV-2. The samples were drawn from two sources: the first 160 participants of the ongoing ImmuneRACE study, and approximately 1,300 subjects contributed by 6 global collaborators. Sample metadata almost always included a de-identified subject ID, COVID-19 status, age in years and sex. Where available, HLA class I and class II types were taken from metadata supplied by the sample provider and were not determined by assay-based typing. The research as a whole found: How much clinical and demographic metadata was included differed by source and by participant, and the metadata was provided uncurated.

The germline V gene supplies CDR1 SGHDT and CDR2 YYEEEE. V is reduced by 0 bases and J by 4 bases, leaving a spacing of 13 bases between them. The CDR3 has 15 amino acids, counting the end cysteine and phenylalanine. The read is trimmed to its CDR3 DNA, 45 bases read in frame from base 1. Enrolling through a virtual design, the prospective study's participants ranged in age from about 18 to 89 years and lived across 24 United States geographic areas. To assign participants to cohorts, the prospective study relied on clinical history that participants themselves reported in a screening survey and a study questionnaire. Each participant in the prospective study had whole blood, serum and a nasopharyngeal or oropharyngeal swab collected by mobile phlebotomists. Prospective study participants could optionally give additional blood draws and questionnaires over an approximately two-month period. Blood samples from the prospective study were shipped frozen or at room temperature prior to DNA extraction.

The immunoSEQ Assay, a bias-controlled multiplex PCR, was used to amplify TCRbeta CDR3 regions from genomic DNA. In the source study's methods: Nucleated cell counts per sample were estimated from amplification of reference gene primers within the assay. To quantify the absolute abundance of each unique TCRbeta CDR3 rearrangement, sequence reads were collapsed and filtered. For each sample, productive Simpson clonality was calculated as the square root of Simpson's diversity index over productive rearrangements. TCRdb carries this immuneACCESS record with in-frame sequences only. Its versions omit some clonotypes, under half of them owing to an unresolved V gene in the studies checked, with the rest unexplained. V and J calls and clone size are copied from that table; D and trimming were computed from the DNA. This sample comprises over 110,000 clones, nearly 85% of them detected only once. The biggest ten clones account for roughly 4.3% of the sample.

This sequence originates from a man aged 50-59 years in a cohort exposed to, infected with or recovered from COVID-19 (not recorded which). Material: PBMCs or T cells enriched from blood (not recorded which). The sequence is built from TRBV5-6 and TRBJ1-2; the D gene assignment is ambiguous. The DNA sequence reads TGTGCCAGCAGCTTGGCCGGAGGTCCCATCTATGGCTACACCTTC. It is translated as CASSLAGGPIYGYTF.